This T cell receptor (beta chain) was sequenced in a study of cytomegalovirus exposure and HLA in healthy donors. Study information: T cells numbering around 180 million yielded more than 100 million unique TCR beta sequences in an earlier analysis.

A multiplex PCR was run with 60 Vbeta primers and 13 Jbeta primers. Profiling relied on immunoSEQ multiplex PCR, and the TCRdb table lists in-frame clones only, not all of them. Counted here are hundreds of thousands of clones, about three quarters occurring once; the ten biggest clones make up 15% to 17%. Notes on this clone: What it binds is unknown.

This CDR3 is 16 amino acids long. Germline trimming cut 4 bases from V and 0 bases from J; bases unmatched to any gene: 4. Per the germline V gene, CDR1 is SGHDN and CDR2 is FVKESK. Findings of the study overall: Per published reports, the classifier diagnosed cytomegalovirus status with high specificity and sensitivity. Previous analysis showed most TCR beta V segments were productive about 90% or about 30% of the time.

This TCR derives from a man aged 40-50 years in good health and CMV-seronegative. The rearrangement joins TRBV14 to TRBJ2-3; 10 bases map to TRBD2. The specimen sequenced was PBMCs. The CDR3 protein is CASSLVAGGSTDTQYF. The CDR3, as DNA: TGTGCCAGCAGCCTAGTAGCGGGGGGTAGCACAGATACGCAGTATTTT. Filled out from reference TRBV14 and TRBJ2-3, the complete variable domain reads EAGVTQFPSHSVIEKGQTVTLRCDPISGHDNLYWYRRVMGKEIKFLLHFVKESKQDESGMPNNRFLAERTGGTYSTLKVQPAELEDSGVYFCASSLVAGGSTDTQYFGPGTRLTVL.